These 17 T cell receptor beta chains were all obtained from the same sample, sequenced in a study of identical twins. In TCRdb, the 5' RACE reads were re-called with MiXCR into one record per CDR3 protein. Altogether around 490,000 distinct CDR3 sequences are present, over 11% being singletons, with the ten largest covering approximately 0.98%. This sample also appeared in a second study, on yellow fever vaccine responses in identical twins.

The sample was CD4+ T cells sorted from blood. These receptors were taken from a young woman in good health.

The rearrangement links TRBV30 to TRBJ2-1; D assignment may be TRBD1 or TRBD2 (5 bases each). CDR1 is GTSNPN, CDR2 SVGIG, per germline (reference sequence). CDR3 length equals 18 residues. Trimming took 8 bases from V and 1 from J, leaving 27 bases between them. CDR3 in amino acids: CASDYTGALPGSYNEQFF. The CDR3 nucleotides are TGTGCCAGCGACTACACCGGGGCCCTCCCGGGGTCCTACAATGAGCAGTTCTTC.

The V call is TRBV20-1, the J call TRBJ1-6; tentatively, D is TRBD1 (5 bases). CDR3 length equals 17 residues. The germline V and J ends were trimmed by 2 bases and 5 bases, with 19 bases remaining between them. The V gene's germline CDR1 is DFQATT and CDR2 SNEGSKA (reference sequence). CDR3 DNA: TGCAGTGCTAGAACAGAGGGCAGGGAGAGGAATAATTCACCCCTCCACTTT. Encoded protein: CSARTEGRERNNSPLHF.

V and J are TRBV7-8 and TRBJ1-5; D call uncertain. The CDR3 loop spans 14 amino acids. V lost 3 bases and J 6 bases, leaving 12 bases between the germline ends. Germline CDR1 is SGHVS and CDR2 is FQNEAQ. This chain's CDR3 is CASSLSGVGQPQHF. CDR3 DNA: TGTGCCAGCAGCTTGTCTGGGGTCGGTCAGCCCCAGCATTTT.

This clonotype was seen a handful of times. The J gene is TRBJ2-7, the V gene TRBV27; no definite D call. V lost 0 bases and J lost 0, with 12 bases in between. The CDR3 is 16 residues long. The germline V gene encodes CDR1 MNHEY and CDR2 SMNVEV (reference sequence). CDR3 in amino acids: CASSLSLGGFSYEQYF. For the CDR3, the DNA is TGTGCCAGCAGTTTATCCTTAGGTGGCTTCTCCTACGAGCAGTACTTC.

The table lists this clonotype with a few counts. CDR3 amino acids: CASSSRRGGDTQYF. As DNA, the CDR3 is TGTGCCAGCAGTTCCCGAAGAGGGGGGGATACGCAGTATTTT. The chain links TRBV28 to TRBJ2-3; D is possibly TRBD1 or TRBD2 (6 bases each). Trimming removed 4 bases at V and 6 bases at J, with 14 bases between. Germline CDR1 MDHEN, CDR2 SYDVKM. This CDR3 comprises 14 residues.

V and J are TRBV7-2 and TRBJ1-5, with TRBD1 matching over 7 bases. The length of the CDR3 is 15 residues. J gave up 5 bases and V 1 base, and 5 bases lay outside the gene matches. Germline V gene lookup returns CDR1 SGHTA and CDR2 FQGNSA. The CDR3 DNA is TGTGCCAGCAGCTTAGTTGGAACAGGGGATCAGCCCCAGCATTTT. Its translation is CASSLVGTGDQPQHF.

This clonotype was counted between two and nine times. CDR3: CASSWDRGRGKETQYF. The CDR3 DNA reads as TGTGCCAGCAGCTGGGACCGGGGCCGGGGAAAAGAGACCCAGTACTTC. This sequence joins TRBV5-6 and TRBJ2-5; D tentatively fits TRBD1 or TRBD2 (5 bases each). The CDR3 has 16 residues. Germline CDR1 SGHDT, CDR2 YYEEEE. Trimming removed 3 bases at V and 3 bases at J, with 18 bases between.

The chain uses TRBV12-3 or TRBV12-4 and TRBJ1-1; D not certain. V lost 2 bases and J lost 6, with 16 bases in between. This CDR3 is built from 15 residues. CDR3 amino acids: CASSLQEGVKAEAFF. Here the CDR3 DNA reads TGTGCCAGCAGTTTACAGGAGGGTGTGAAGGCTGAAGCTTTCTTT.

In this sample, this clonotype turned up a few times. V and J are TRBV5-4 and TRBJ2-3; 10 nucleotides agree with TRBD2. There are 16 residues in the CDR3. In germline, CDR1 is SGHNT, CDR2 YYREEE (reference sequence). Unmatched junction bases numbered 7, after V lost 2 bases and J lost 4 bases. This CDR3 reads CASSFPLAGVADTQYF. CDR3 nucleotides: TGTGCCAGCAGCTTCCCCCTAGCGGGAGTAGCAGATACGCAGTATTTT.

This rearrangement joins TRBV6-1 to TRBJ2-1; either TRBD1 or TRBD2 may supply D (6 bases each). Trimming shortened V by 6 bases and J by 3 bases, and 18 bases separated the two germline ends. The length of the CDR3 is 16 residues. Germline-derived CDR1 and CDR2 are MNHNS and SASEGT. This CDR3 reads CASRPLRGAHYNEQFF. As DNA, the CDR3 is TGTGCCAGCAGACCGTTGAGGGGGGCTCACTACAATGAGCAGTTCTTC.

V gene TRBV7-2 combines with J gene TRBJ1-4, with no clear D. Germline loops: CDR1 SGHTA, CDR2 FQGNSA. Trimming cost V 4 bases and J 7 bases, with 13 bases left between them. CDR3 length equals 14 residues. The CDR3 sequence is CASSSPGSSEKLFF. The CDR3 DNA is TGTGCCAGCAGCTCACCGGGGTCGAGTGAAAAACTGTTTTTT.

This clonotype has ten or more counts. This chain connects TRBV5-1 to TRBJ2-2; 10 nucleotides match TRBD2. CDR1 and CDR2 (germline): SGHRS, YFSETQ. There are 17 residues in the CDR3. Trimming removed 5 bases from V and 1 base from J; junction bases left unmatched: 8. CDR3 in DNA: TGCGCCAGCAGTTTCGGGACTAGCGTCAAGAACACCGGGGAGCTGTTTTTT. Amino acid sequence: CASSFGTSVKNTGELFF.

A few counts support this clonotype. The chain joins TRBV6-6 to TRBJ1-4; no reliable D call. The CDR3 length is 13 residues. V was clipped by 11 bases and J by 4 bases, with 14 bases between them. Per the germline V gene, CDR1 is MNHNY and CDR2 is SVGAGI (reference sequence). The CDR3 bases are TGTGCCGGGAAAGGTGGATTTAATGAAAAACTGTTTTTT. Translation: CAGKGGFNEKLFF.

This clonotype was recorded a few times. The V and J genes are TRBV7-3 and TRBJ2-3; D is possibly TRBD2 (6 bases). V lost 4 bases to trimming and J lost 2 bases, with 19 bases between them. CDR3 size: 17 residues. Germline values: CDR1 SGHTA, CDR2 FQGTGA. The CDR3 sequence is CASSSTTGRTITDTQYF. The CDR3 nucleotides are TGTGCCAGCAGCTCGACTACTGGGAGGACCATCACAGATACGCAGTATTTT.

The sample holds a few counts of this clonotype. V and J are TRBV29-1 and TRBJ1-3; D not certain. The V and J ends lost 7 bases and 0 bases respectively, with 13 bases between them. The CDR3 length is 14 residues. The germline V gene encodes CDR1 SQVTM and CDR2 ANQGSEA. CDR3 sequence: CSGIRLSSGNTIYF. The CDR3 bases are TGCAGCGGGATCAGATTAAGCTCTGGAAACACCATATATTTT.

The rearrangement joins TRBV3-1 to TRBJ1-1; D uncertain. The CDR3 extends over 13 amino acids. Germline V gene lookup returns CDR1 LGHDT and CDR2 YNNKEL (reference sequence). V lost 6 bases and J 1 base, leaving 9 bases between the germline ends. Here the CDR3 reads CASSGSGNTEAFF. CDR3 in DNA: TGTGCCAGCAGTGGGTCGGGGAACACTGAAGCTTTCTTT.

The chain couples TRBV10-3 to TRBJ2-5; 7 positions agree with TRBD1. CDR3 length: 13 amino acids. J lost 4 bases, V lost 6 bases, and 5 bases had no gene match. Looked up from germline, CDR1 is ENHRY and CDR2 is SYGVKD. The CDR3 region has the DNA TGTGCCATCAGGGGCCCAGGGGGAGAGACCCAGTACTTC. Protein: CAIRGPGGETQYF.